The rows below give T cell receptor beta chains drawn from one sample of a study of spatial heterogeneity in lung cancer. TCRdb called the 5' RACE reads again in MiXCR, with one record for every CDR3 protein. Here the sample spans around 45,000 distinct CDR3 sequences, roughly 15% being singletons. The sequencing here drew on PBMCs, taken at surgery. These receptors were collected from a male donor with early-stage non-small cell lung cancer. Both conserved end residues are part of each CDR3. D genes are given only for firm matches. Some rows mark clone size as missing; the rest say once, few, many or name a class of expanded clone.

TRBV20-1	NA	NA	TRBJ1-4	CSARGLSVDSTNEKLFF	TGCAGTGCTAGAGGGCTGTCAGTGGATTCCACTAATGAAAAACTGTTTTTT
TRBV29-1	many	NA	TRBJ1-1	CSVARQRRSGSTEAFF	TGCAGCGTTGCTCGACAGAGACGTTCGGGCAGCACTGAAGCTTTCTTT
TRBV2	NA	NA	TRBJ2-2	CASTPGGGQGNTGELFF	TGTGCCAGCACCCCAGGGGGGGGGCAAGGGAACACCGGGGAGCTGTTTTTT
TRBV5-1	many	NA	TRBJ2-3	CASSLFGGGTDTQYF	TGCGCCAGCAGCTTGTTCGGCGGAGGCACAGATACGCAGTATTTT
TRBV12-3/TRBV12-4	many	NA	TRBJ1-6	CASNKVETMYNSPLHF	TGTGCCAGCAATAAGGTGGAGACGATGTATAATTCACCCCTCCACTTT
TRBV29-1	NA	NA	TRBJ1-2	CSVEGQEYGYTF	TGCAGCGTTGAAGGACAGGAGTATGGCTACACCTTC
TRBV4-2	few	NA	TRBJ2-7	CASSQDLAGPREQYF	TGTGCCAGCAGCCAAGATCTGGCAGGGCCTCGAGAGCAGTACTTC
TRBV4-3	many	TRBD2	TRBJ2-3	CASSQDGGSGRGDTQYF	TGCGCCAGCAGCCAAGATGGTGGGAGCGGGAGAGGAGATACGCAGTATTTT
TRBV15	NA	TRBD2	TRBJ2-3	CATSRKAGVRTDTQYF	TGTGCCACCAGCAGGAAAGCGGGAGTTCGAACAGATACGCAGTATTTT
TRBV5-1	few	NA	TRBJ2-2	CASSLSEWGTGELFF	TGCGCCAGCAGCCTGAGCGAATGGGGCACCGGGGAGCTGTTTTTT
TRBV5-1	few	NA	TRBJ1-4	CASSLMTATNEKLFF	TGCGCCAGCAGCTTGATGACAGCAACTAATGAAAAACTGTTTTTT
TRBV28	many	TRBD1	TRBJ2-3	CASARPGQGTDTQYF	TGTGCCAGCGCTCGACCGGGACAGGGCACAGATACGCAGTATTTT
TRBV6-2/TRBV6-3	many	NA	TRBJ1-1	CASSYTREGTEAFF	TGTGCCAGCAGTTACACAAGGGAAGGCACTGAAGCTTTCTTT
TRBV11-2	many	TRBD2	TRBJ2-1	CASSSTSGWGNEQFF	TGTGCCAGCAGCTCGACTAGCGGATGGGGGAATGAGCAGTTCTTC
TRBV5-1	many	NA	TRBJ1-1	CASRPGVNTEAFF	TGCGCCAGCAGGCCTGGGGTTAACACTGAAGCTTTCTTT
TRBV12-3/TRBV12-4	few	NA	TRBJ1-1	CASSFHTNTEAFF	TGTGCCAGCAGTTTCCACACGAACACTGAAGCTTTCTTT
TRBV5-6	many	NA	TRBJ2-1	CASLGFNEQFF	TGTGCCAGCTTGGGCTTCAATGAGCAGTTCTTC
TRBV29-1	few	NA	TRBJ1-3	CSVGRGQSSGNTIYF	TGCAGCGTTGGGAGGGGTCAGAGCTCTGGAAACACCATATATTTT
TRBV5-1	NA	NA	TRBJ1-4	CASSLAPGRVGKLFF	TGCGCCAGCAGCTTGGCCCCCGGCAGGGTGGGAAAACTGTTTTTT
TRBV5-4	NA	NA	TRBJ1-6	CASSPSRGRNSPLHF	TGTGCCAGCAGCCCCTCGAGAGGGCGGAATTCACCCCTCCACTTT
TRBV5-4	NA	NA	TRBJ2-6	CASSLGSVNSGANVLTF	TGTGCCAGCAGCTTGGGGTCAGTAAACTCTGGGGCCAACGTCCTGACTTTC
TRBV4-1	many	NA	TRBJ1-5	CASSQVQESNQPQHF	TGCGCCAGCAGCCAAGTACAGGAAAGCAATCAGCCCCAGCATTTT
TRBV27	NA	NA	TRBJ2-1	CASSLTGPRPEQFF	TGTGCCAGCAGTTTGACAGGACCCCGACCTGAGCAGTTCTTC
TRBV12-3/TRBV12-4	NA	NA	TRBJ2-7	CASSLEHIEQYF	TGTGCCAGCAGTTTAGAACACATCGAGCAGTACTTC
TRBV19	NA	NA	TRBJ1-4	CASKSGGRTNEKLFF	TGTGCCAGTAAATCCGGGGGCCGCACTAATGAAAAACTGTTTTTT
TRBV14	many	TRBD2	TRBJ2-7	CASSQSGLAVEQYF	TGTGCCAGCAGCCAATCGGGACTAGCTGTCGAGCAGTACTTC
TRBV30	NA	NA	TRBJ1-1	CAWSETAWTEAFF	TGTGCCTGGAGTGAGACAGCGTGGACTGAAGCTTTCTTT
TRBV5-1	many	TRBD1	TRBJ1-1	CASRGRGQEGTEAFF	TGCGCCAGCAGGGGCAGGGGGCAAGAGGGCACTGAAGCTTTCTTT
TRBV7-2	few	NA	TRBJ1-3	CASSLVASSGNTIYF	TGTGCCAGCAGCTTAGTCGCAAGCTCTGGAAACACCATATATTTT